These 28 T cell receptor beta chains were sequenced from one sample in a study of prognosis after radiotherapy for stage I lung cancer. Multiplex PCR in two rounds served to amplify TCR beta CDR3 from genomic DNA. Individual primers that were specific to each TRBV and TRBJ gene served in first-round PCR. One entry per CDR3 protein results from TCRdb running MiXCR on the multiplex PCR reads. The table records about 34,000 distinct CDR3 sequences, less than 45% of them present only once. The sample here was PBMCs, taken before or after stereotactic body radiation therapy (not recorded which). These receptors came from a donor of 50 years or more with non-small cell lung cancer.

This clonotype has a count of ten or more. Here the CDR3 DNA reads TGTGCCAGCAGCTTGACTACCAGCGGGGGTACGAACAATGAGCAGTTCTTC. Protein: CASSLTTSGGTNNEQFF. The rearrangement joins TRBV7-8 to TRBJ2-1; 8 bases fit TRBD2. Looked up from germline, CDR1 is SGHVS and CDR2 is FQNEAQ. Losses at the gene ends were 3 bases for V and 5 bases for J; bases not matched to a gene: 12. This CDR3 has 17 residues.

As regards this clonotype: This sequence may be a read error, since a much larger clone differs from it by one base. This sequence joins TRBV6-1 and TRBJ2-5, with 7 bases matching TRBD2. The CDR3 contains 14 residues. Per germline, CDR1 MNHNS and CDR2 SASEGT. This CDR3 reads CASSEKRGVETHYF. The CDR3 bases are TGTGCCAGCAGTGAGAAGCGGGGTGTAGAGACCCATTACTTC.

The chain has TRBV18 and TRBJ1-1; possible D gene TRBD1, 5 bases. The germline gives CDR1 KGHSH, CDR2 LQKENI. The V end lost 3 bases, the J end lost 3 bases, and 11 bases lay between the germline ends. This CDR3 has 14 residues. CDR3 amino acids: CASSPNGGDTEAFF. CDR3 bases: TGTGCCAGCTCACCGAACGGGGGGGACACTGAAGCTTTCTTT.

As to this clonotype: Relative to the germline gene, one junction end is altered; a read error may explain this. The chain combines TRBV11-3 with TRBJ1-4; a weak D match, TRBD1 (6 bases). The CDR3 has 16 amino acids. CDR1 and CDR2 from the germline V gene are SGHNT and YENEEA. The CDR3: CDSSSTRASGDEKLSF. Here the CDR3 DNA reads TGTGACAGCAGCTCAACCCGGGCCTCAGGGGATGAAAAACTGTCTTTT.

This clonotype was found a few times. This rearrangement joins TRBV19 to TRBJ1-2, with a possible D match to TRBD1 (5 bases). V dropped 5 bases and J dropped 4 bases, with 11 bases sitting between them. Per germline, CDR1 LNHDA and CDR2 SQIVND (reference sequence). This CDR3 is built from 13 residues. The CDR3 loop is CASSGDRSYGYTF. The CDR3 nucleotides are TGTGCCAGTAGTGGCGACAGAAGCTATGGCTACACCTTC.

This clonotype showed up many times. The chain uses TRBV12-3 or TRBV12-4 and TRBJ2-3; TRBD1 agrees at 10 bases. V dropped 6 bases and J dropped 7; count of bases not matched to a gene: 7. The CDR3 runs to 14 residues. Here the CDR3 reads CASSPGQGINTQYF. In nucleotides, the CDR3 is TGTGCCAGCAGCCCGGGACAGGGGATAAATACGCAGTATTTT.

This clonotype has a count of ten or more. The chain employs TRBV15 and TRBJ1-3; D gene unclear. V lost 0 bases to trimming and J lost 7 bases, with 10 bases between them. Germline CDR1 is LNHNV and CDR2 is YYDKDF (reference sequence). The CDR3 is 14 amino acids. As DNA, the CDR3 is TGTGCCACCAGCAGAGATCTGGACCAGAACACCATATATTTT. Amino acid sequence: CATSRDLDQNTIYF.

This clonotype was observed many times. This chain connects TRBV7-9 to TRBJ1-6; D ambiguous. The V end was cut by 2 bases, the J end by 6 bases, with 8 bases between. This CDR3 is built from 14 residues. Germline V CDR1 and CDR2: SEHNR, FQNEAQ (reference sequence). CDR3 loop: CASSLNLLNSPLHF. In DNA form, the CDR3 reads TGTGCCAGCAGCTTAAACCTACTTAATTCACCCCTCCACTTT.

This clonotype was seen repeatedly, ten times or more. One end of the junction is discordant with germline, which a read error may explain. The chain couples TRBV7-7 to TRBJ2-7; D might be TRBD2 (6 bases). The germline CDR1 and CDR2 sequences are SSHAT and FNYEAQ (reference sequence). The CDR3 contains 14 residues. CDR3 region: CASSPAGGTYEQYF. CDR3 in DNA: TGTGCTAGCAGTCCAGCAGGAGGGACCTACGAGCAGTACTTC. Complete variable domain (other parts from reference TRBV7-7 and TRBJ2-7): GAGVSQSPRYKVTKRGQDVTLRCDPISSHATLYWYQQALGQGPEFLTYFNYEAQPDKSGLPSDRFSAERPEGSISTLTIQRTEQRDSAMYRCASSPAGGTYEQYFGPGTRLTVT.

This clonotype was detected many times. The chain is built from TRBV7-9 and TRBJ1-1; D gene ambiguous. The CDR3 runs to 12 residues. V dropped 3 bases and J dropped 12 bases, with 14 bases sitting between them. Germline CDR1 and CDR2: SEHNR and FQNEAQ (reference sequence). For the CDR3, the DNA is TGTGCCAGCAGCTTGGTCAACGGGGAAACTTTCTTT. Amino acids: CASSLVNGETFF.

This clonotype showed up just once. The chain joins TRBV11-1 to TRBJ1-6; TRBD1 is a possible D gene (6 bases). The germline V gene has CDR1 SGHAT and CDR2 FQDESV (reference sequence). This CDR3 is 15 amino acids long. Deletions cut 4 bases from V and 6 bases from J, with 13 bases between. This chain's CDR3 is CASSSEGGGNSPLHF. The CDR3 coding sequence is TGTGCCAGCAGCTCTGAGGGGGGGGGTAATTCACCCCTCCACTTT. Filled out from reference TRBV11-1 and TRBJ1-6, the complete variable domain reads EAEVAQSPRYKITEKSQAVAFWCDPISGHATLYWYRQILGQGPELLVQFQDESVVDDSQLPKDRFSAERLKGVDSTLKIQPAELGDSAMYLCASSSEGGGNSPLHFGNGTRLTVT.

This clonotype appeared many times. The chain carries TRBV27 and TRBJ1-6, with a weak D call TRBD1 (5 bases). Trimming pared 6 bases from V and 8 bases from J, leaving 11 bases between. From germline, CDR1 is MNHEY and CDR2 SMNVEV (reference sequence). The CDR3 is 13 residues long. CDR3 nucleotides: TGTGCCAGCAGGGACACGTACTATTCACCCCTCCACTTT. Amino acids: CASRDTYYSPLHF.

Only a few counts were recorded for this clonotype. A much larger clone differs from this one at a single base, so this may be a read error. The rearrangement joins TRBV11-2 to TRBJ2-5; 12 nucleotides agree with TRBD2. This CDR3 is built from 15 residues. CDR1 is SGHAT and CDR2 is FQNNGV in the germline V gene. The CDR3, as DNA: TGTGCCAGCAGCGGACTAGCGGGGTACCAAGATACCCAGTACTTC. Translation gives CASSGLAGYQDTQYF.

Regarding this clonotype: This likely traces to a read error, being one base from a far larger clone. The V call is TRBV6-4, the J call TRBJ2-2; D ambiguous. The CDR3 runs 15 residues. In germline, CDR1 is MRHNA, CDR2 SNTAGT. Trimming shortened V by 5 bases and J by 4 bases, and 14 bases separated the two germline ends. The CDR3 here is CASSRAWTSTGELFF. In nucleotides, the CDR3 is TGTGCCAGCAGTAGGGCCTGGACGAGCACCGGGGAGCTGTTTTTT.

Many counts were recorded for this clonotype. This chain joins TRBV7-4 and TRBJ2-1, with 8 nucleotides matching TRBD1. J lost 7 bases, V lost 5 bases, and 13 bases had no gene match. The germline gives CDR1 SGHVT, CDR2 SQSDAQ. The CDR3 sequence is 16 residues long. CDR3 sequence (DNA): TGTGCCAGCAGCCTGAGGAGTCAGGGGGCAGGGAATGAGCAGTTCTTC. Protein: CASSLRSQGAGNEQFF. Full variable domain (missing parts from reference TRBV7-4 and TRBJ2-1): GAGVSQSPRYKVAKRGRDVALRCDSISGHVTLYWYRQTLGQGSEVLTYSQSDAQRDKSGRPSGRFSAERPERSVSTLKIQRTEQGDSAVYLCASSLRSQGAGNEQFFGPGTRLTVL.

This clonotype was counted ten times or more. This chain links TRBV5-1 with TRBJ2-3; 9 nucleotides line up with TRBD1. Germline assignment: CDR1 SGHRS and CDR2 YFSETQ. The CDR3 has 14 amino acids. Germline trimming cut 4 bases from V and 4 bases from J; bases unmatched to any gene: 4. CDR3: CASSLRQGADTQYF. CDR3 in DNA: TGCGCCAGCAGCCTTCGACAGGGGGCAGATACGCAGTATTTT.

This sequence joins TRBV7-9 and TRBJ1-5; D ambiguous. V was shortened by 3 bases and J by 7 bases, with 10 bases between the two germline ends. This CDR3 spans 13 amino acids. Germline loops: CDR1 SEHNR, CDR2 FQNEAQ (reference sequence). CDR3 nucleotide sequence: TGTGCCAGCAGCTTCGAGGGTTCGCAGCCCCAGCATTTT. Encoded protein: CASSFEGSQPQHF.

This clonotype was detected many times. The V and J genes are TRBV12-3 or TRBV12-4 and TRBJ2-7; no reliable D call. This CDR3 region has 13 residues. Trimming cost V 1 base and J 4 bases, with 8 bases left between them. CDR3 coding DNA: TGTGCCAGCAGTTTAGGACCGAAATACGAGCAGTACTTC. Translation gives CASSLGPKYEQYF.

The chain combines TRBV7-2 with TRBJ2-1, with D perhaps matching TRBD1 (6 bases). This CDR3 has 14 amino acids. Trimming shortened V by 5 bases and J by 4 bases, and 12 bases separated the two germline ends. Germline CDR1 reads SGHTA; CDR2 reads FQGNSA. DNA for the CDR3: TGTGCCAGCAGCCGCCCCGGGACATACAATGAGCAGTTCTTC. It specifies CASSRPGTYNEQFF.

This clonotype was detected many times. The J gene is TRBJ2-1, the V gene TRBV7-9; maybe TRBD1 (6 bases). Trimming stripped 4 bases from V and 8 bases from J, with 15 bases between. From germline, CDR1 is SEHNR and CDR2 FQNEAQ (reference sequence). CDR3 length: 14 amino acids. CDR3 sequence: CASSSGQHRDEQFF. In nucleotides, the CDR3 is TGTGCCAGCAGCTCTGGACAGCATAGGGATGAGCAGTTCTTC. The complete variable domain, with remaining parts taken from reference TRBV7-9 and TRBJ2-1, reads DTGVSQNPRHKITKRGQNVTFRCDPISEHNRLYWYRQTLGQGPEFLTYFQNEAQLEKSRLLSDRFSAERPKGSFSTLEIQRTEQGDSAMYLCASSSGQHRDEQFFGPGTRLTVL.

The table lists this clonotype with many counts. The chain recombines TRBV20-1 with TRBJ1-1; D is possibly TRBD1 (5 bases). Germline CDR1 is DFQATT and CDR2 is SNEGSKA (reference sequence). V lost 6 bases and J 7 bases, leaving 21 bases between the germline ends. The CDR3 covers 14 residues. The CDR3 DNA sequence: TGCAGTGCCAGTCTAGGGACCCCGCGTAGTGAAGCTTTCTTT. Protein: CSASLGTPRSEAFF.

This clonotype was found many times. V and J are TRBV27 and TRBJ1-2; a possible D gene is TRBD1 (5 bases). The CDR3 covers 15 residues. Trimming removed 6 bases at V and 5 bases at J, with 19 bases between. The germline gives CDR1 MNHEY, CDR2 SMNVEV (reference sequence). The CDR3 coding sequence is TGTGCCAGCAGCTTCACAGCGGGGCGCCGGTATGGCTACACCTTC. Its protein product is CASSFTAGRRYGYTF.

This clonotype counts as medium-sized. This chain connects TRBV12-3 or TRBV12-4 to TRBJ2-1; weak D call: TRBD2 (5 bases). This CDR3 is 13 amino acids long. V dropped 6 bases and J dropped 6 bases, with 12 bases sitting between them. This chain's CDR3 is CASSPQRFNEQFF. The CDR3 DNA follows: TGTGCCAGCAGCCCCCAGCGGTTCAATGAGCAGTTCTTC.

V usage is TRBV6-2 or TRBV6-3 and J usage is TRBJ1-2; no clear D gene. The V end lost 5 bases, the J end lost 6 bases, and 10 bases lay between the germline ends. Looked up from germline, CDR1 is MNHEY and CDR2 is SVGEGT. The CDR3 has 12 amino acids. The CDR3 sequence: CASSADTDGYTF. DNA of the CDR3: TGTGCCAGCAGTGCCGACACGGATGGCTACACCTTC.

This clonotype was recorded many times. The chain couples TRBV7-3 to TRBJ2-7; D not resolved. Trimming took 6 bases from V and 0 from J, leaving 12 bases between them. The CDR3 is 14 amino acids. In germline, CDR1 is SGHTA, CDR2 FQGTGA. The DNA for the CDR3 is TGTGCCAGCAGTTCCGACCGGAACTCCTACGAGCAGTACTTC. This codes for CASSSDRNSYEQYF. Full variable domain (missing parts from reference TRBV7-3 and TRBJ2-7): GAGVSQTPSNKVTEKGKYVELRCDPISGHTALYWYRQSLGQGPEFLIYFQGTGAADDSGLPNDRFFAVRPEGSVSTLKIQRTERGDSAVYLCASSSDRNSYEQYFGPGTRLTVT.

With respect to this clonotype: Relative to the germline gene, one junction end is altered; a read error may explain this. The chain joins TRBV20-1 to TRBJ2-7; 10 bases align to TRBD2. The germline CDR1 and CDR2 sequences are DFQATT and SNEGSKA (reference sequence). The CDR3 extends over 15 amino acids. The CDR3 DNA is TGCAGTGCTACAGTAGGCCTAGCGGGAGACTACCAGCAGTACTTC. As protein: CSATVGLAGDYQQYF.

This clonotype appeared many times. The V call is TRBV2, the J call TRBJ2-3, with D maybe TRBD2 (5 bases). The germline V gene encodes CDR1 SNHLY and CDR2 FYNNEI. V shed 1 base and J shed 0 bases, with 8 bases lying between them. This CDR3 is built from 15 residues. CDR3 DNA sequence: TGTGCCAGCAGTGAAGTGCTAGCTAGCACAGATACGCAGTATTTT. Translated: CASSEVLASTDTQYF.

This clonotype came up many times. The J gene is TRBJ2-1, the V gene TRBV6-1; 9 bases match TRBD1. Germline CDR1 is MNHNS and CDR2 is SASEGT. With 6 bases clipped from V and 2 bases from J, the junction kept 5 bases outside the gene matches. The CDR3 runs to 15 residues. The CDR3 DNA reads as TGTGCCAGCAGCCATCGGACAGGGGCCTACAATGAGCAGTTCTTC. Residues: CASSHRTGAYNEQFF.